A selection of T cell receptor beta chains follows, all from one sample in a study of CD8+CD57+ T cells in acquired aplastic anemia. TCRdb reanalysed the reads using MiXCR and keeps one entry per CDR3 protein. The sample lists under 200,000 distinct CDR3 sequences, about 64% occurring once. Material for sequencing was sorted CD4+, CD8+, or CD8+CD57+ T cells (not recorded which) from PBMCs. Receptors originate from a human donor with aplastic anemia. CDR3s include the opening cysteine and the closing phenylalanine or tryptophan. The D gene is left open where the match is weak. A clone size is listed for some rows: how often the clone was seen (once, few, many), or a class if it is expanded.

V: TRBV25-1; J: TRBJ1-1; size: -; D: -; DNA: TGTGCCACCCGAGTCCCCGGGAACACTGAAGCTTTCTTT; CDR3: CATRVPGNTEAFF
V: TRBV6-5; J: TRBJ1-2; size: -; D: -; DNA: TGTGCCAGCAGTTACAAGGGCGGCTACTATGGCTACACCTTC; CDR3: CASSYKGGYYGYTF
V: TRBV2; J: TRBJ2-1; size: -; D: -; DNA: TGTGCCAGCAGTGAGGGGACCCTGAGGGGTGAGCAGTTCTTC; CDR3: CASSEGTLRGEQFF
V: TRBV7-9; J: TRBJ1-1; size: -; D: -; DNA: TGTGCCAGCAGCTTGAACAGGGATGGAGCTTTCTTT; CDR3: CASSLNRDGAFF
V: TRBV20-1; J: TRBJ2-5; size: -; D: TRBD2; DNA: TGCAGTGCTCCTAAGACTAGCGTGGAGACCCAGTACTTC; CDR3: CSAPKTSVETQYF
V: TRBV19; J: TRBJ2-7; size: -; D: -; DNA: TGTGCCAGTAGTCGTCGCGCATCCGGGACGGCAGCCTACGAGCAGTACTTC; CDR3: CASSRRASGTAAYEQYF
V: TRBV11-1; J: TRBJ2-7; size: -; D: -; DNA: TGTGCCAGCAGCTTAGGACCCCTGTACGAGCAGTACTTC; CDR3: CASSLGPLYEQYF
V: TRBV20-1; J: TRBJ2-1; size: -; D: TRBD2; DNA: TGCAGTGCTAGAGGGCGGGGGAACAATGAGCAGTTCTTC; CDR3: CSARGRGNNEQFF
V: TRBV10-3; J: TRBJ2-1; size: once; D: TRBD2; DNA: TGTGCCATCAGCGAACTAGCGGGAGGTGTCGATGAGCAGTTCTTC; CDR3: CAISELAGGVDEQFF
V: TRBV10-2; J: TRBJ1-6; size: -; D: TRBD1; DNA: TGCGCCAGCAGGCGACAGGGCGATTCACCCCTCCACTTT; CDR3: CASRRQGDSPLHF